The rows below give T cell receptor beta chains drawn from one sample of a study of T cells in Graves' hyperthyroidism and ophthalmopathy. One entry per CDR3 protein results from TCRdb running MiXCR on the multiplex PCR reads. The repertoire holds around 490,000 distinct CDR3 sequences, just under 20% seen once, with about 50% in the top ten. Material: blood. The source of these receptors is a middle-aged man with Graves' ophthalmopathy. The CDR3 runs from the conserved cysteine through the conserved F or W.

J gene: TRBJ1-3
V gene: TRBV7-8
CDR3 protein: CASRSSRGQANTIYF

J gene: TRBJ2-5
V gene: TRBV12-3/TRBV12-4
CDR3 protein: CASSRQGGKETQYF

J gene: TRBJ1-6
V gene: TRBV20-1
CDR3 protein: CSASQGQNYNSPLHF

J gene: TRBJ2-6
V gene: TRBV28
CDR3 protein: CAGRIVGSGANVLTF

J gene: TRBJ1-2
V gene: TRBV20-1
CDR3 protein: CSARWDRAIFYGYTF

J gene: TRBJ2-7
V gene: TRBV4-3
CDR3 protein: CASSHKQGDEQYF

J gene: TRBJ1-2
V gene: TRBV2
CDR3 protein: CASSGQGVGRDYTF

J gene: TRBJ1-2
V gene: TRBV12-3/TRBV12-4
CDR3 protein: CASSLAANYGYTF

J gene: TRBJ2-3
V gene: TRBV6-2/TRBV6-3
CDR3 protein: CASSYVAGVISTDTQYF

J gene: TRBJ1-2
V gene: TRBV5-1
CDR3 protein: CASSPGTDGYTF

J gene: TRBJ2-1
V gene: TRBV5-5
CDR3 protein: CASSSWTVNEQFF

J gene: TRBJ2-4
V gene: TRBV7-9
CDR3 protein: CASSLVVAGPLDIQYF

J gene: TRBJ1-1
V gene: TRBV30
CDR3 protein: CAWSLLTEAFF

J gene: TRBJ1-4
V gene: TRBV28
CDR3 protein: CASSPQDTLLNEKLFF

J gene: TRBJ2-7
V gene: TRBV2
CDR3 protein: CASRWRLAGSYEQYF

J gene: TRBJ1-2
V gene: TRBV2
CDR3 protein: CASIPEWRVNYGYTF

J gene: TRBJ2-2
V gene: TRBV19
CDR3 protein: CASLLAYGGELFF

J gene: TRBJ1-6
V gene: TRBV2
CDR3 protein: CASSGWNSPLHF

J gene: TRBJ1-2
V gene: TRBV11-2
CDR3 protein: CASSPGQANYGYTF

J gene: TRBJ1-2
V gene: TRBV6-1
CDR3 protein: CANTRGPPGYGYTF

J gene: TRBJ2-2
V gene: TRBV12-5
CDR3 protein: CASGSGGQRWGAGELFF

J gene: TRBJ1-1
V gene: TRBV15
CDR3 protein: CATSPTGRAEAFF

J gene: TRBJ1-2
V gene: TRBV7-8
CDR3 protein: CASSLGGSLVNYGYTF

J gene: TRBJ1-1
V gene: TRBV2
CDR3 protein: CASRGSGQGAEAFF